The rows below give T cell receptor beta chains drawn from one sample of a study of identical twins. TCRdb recomputed calls from the 5' RACE reads with MiXCR, one row per CDR3 protein. Counted here are over 600,000 distinct CDR3 sequences, 20% to 25% occurring once; the ten biggest clones make up approximately 4.3%. These data also formed part of another study, on T cells expressing NK-cell markers.

The sample comprised PBMCs. The receptors were sampled from a woman under 30 in good health. Each CDR3 is given with its conserved first and last residue. D genes are given only for firm matches. Size is stated for part of the rows, as once, few or many counts, or as a class when the clone is expanded.

CDR3 length | J gene | D gene | clone size | V gene | CDR3 protein | CDR3 DNA
14 | TRBJ2-5 | NA | NA | TRBV5-1 | CASSTLGGEETQYF | TGCGCCAGCAGCACCCTAGGAGGGGAGGAGACCCAGTACTTC
18 | TRBJ2-1 | TRBD2 | few | TRBV6-1 | CASSRGTSGRAGMNEQFF | TGTGCCAGCAGTCGGGGGACTAGCGGGAGGGCCGGGATGAATGAGCAGTTCTTC
13 | TRBJ1-2 | NA | few | TRBV10-3 | CAISVGREDGYTF | TGTGCCATCAGTGTGGGGAGGGAGGATGGCTACACCTTC
13 | TRBJ2-5 | NA | many | TRBV10-3 | CAISGIGKETQYF | TGTGCCATCAGTGGCATAGGAAAGGAGACCCAGTACTTC
15 | TRBJ2-7 | TRBD2 | many | TRBV20-1 | CSAGETSRFSYEQYF | TGCAGTGCCGGGGAGACTAGCAGGTTCTCCTACGAGCAGTACTTC
14 | TRBJ2-3 | TRBD2 | few | TRBV20-1 | CSARGAGVLGTQYF | TGCAGTGCTAGAGGAGCGGGAGTTCTTGGTACGCAGTATTTT
12 | TRBJ1-1 | NA | many | TRBV29-1 | CSVSPGGSQAFF | TGCAGCGTTTCCCCCGGGGGGTCCCAAGCTTTCTTT
15 | TRBJ2-7 | TRBD1 | few | TRBV12-3/TRBV12-4 | CASSFTGGRINEQYF | TGTGCCAGCAGTTTCACAGGGGGGCGAATAAACGAGCAGTACTTC
13 | TRBJ2-4 | NA | NA | TRBV18 | CASSERAKNIQYF | TGTGCCAGCTCAGAAAGGGCCAAAAACATTCAGTACTTC
15 | TRBJ2-7 | TRBD2 | NA | TRBV13 | CASSSAGTSSYEQYF | TGTGCCAGCAGCTCAGCGGGGACTAGTTCCTACGAGCAGTACTTC
14 | TRBJ2-7 | NA | few | TRBV6-5 | CASSYAGHNYEQYF | TGTGCCAGCAGTTACGCGGGACATAACTACGAGCAGTACTTC
15 | TRBJ2-1 | TRBD2 | NA | TRBV20-1 | CCARQAGRMYNEQFF | TGCTGTGCCCGCCAAGCGGGACGAATGTACAATGAGCAGTTCTTC
16 | TRBJ2-2 | NA | few | TRBV12-3/TRBV12-4 | CASTSPPSSMTGELFF | TGTGCCAGCACTTCTCCCCCGAGTAGTATGACCGGGGAGCTGTTTTTT
15 | TRBJ2-1 | TRBD2 | few | TRBV7-3 | CASSQLAGSYNEQFF | TGTGCCAGCAGCCAACTAGCGGGTTCCTACAATGAGCAGTTCTTC
12 | TRBJ1-1 | NA | once | TRBV12-3/TRBV12-4 | CASSLLRGGAFF | TGTGCCAGCAGTTTACTTCGGGGGGGAGCTTTCTTT
15 | TRBJ2-7 | TRBD2 | few | TRBV20-1 | CSARSLADSSYEQYF | TGCAGTGCTAGGTCTCTAGCGGACTCCTCCTACGAGCAGTACTTC
16 | TRBJ2-1 | NA | few | TRBV6-5 | CASSYLPGGLVNEQFF | TGTGCCAGCAGTTATCTCCCGGGCGGTTTGGTCAATGAGCAGTTCTTC
12 | TRBJ2-5 | NA | NA | TRBV3-1 | CASSQDIGTQYF | TGTGCCAGCAGCCAAGATATCGGGACCCAGTACTTC
16 | TRBJ2-7 | TRBD1 | NA | TRBV2 | CASSASPGTGDVEQYF | TGTGCCAGCAGTGCCAGTCCCGGGACAGGGGACGTGGAGCAGTACTTC
15 | TRBJ2-2 | NA | NA | TRBV28 | CASSWAGTGTGELFF | TGTGCCAGCAGTTGGGCAGGGACGGGCACCGGGGAGCTGTTTTTT
17 | TRBJ1-1 | NA | many | TRBV20-1 | CSARVGSGQGRNTEAFF | TGCAGTGCTAGAGTCGGGTCTGGGCAGGGACGGAACACTGAAGCTTTCTTT
16 | TRBJ2-7 | NA | few | TRBV6-5 | CASSYSISAGTYEQYF | TGTGCCAGCAGTTACTCGATCTCGGCGGGTACCTACGAGCAGTACTTC
15 | TRBJ2-3 | TRBD2 | NA | TRBV12-3/TRBV12-4 | CASSQSGGAADTQYF | TGTGCCAGCAGTCAAAGCGGGGGGGCCGCGGATACGCAGTATTTT
15 | TRBJ1-1 | NA | NA | TRBV7-2 | CASSRKAGDNTEAFF | TGTGCCAGCAGCCGGAAGGCGGGAGATAACACTGAAGCTTTCTTT
14 | TRBJ2-1 | NA | few | TRBV20-1 | CSATSLRVFNEQFF | TGCAGTGCTACCAGTTTACGGGTCTTCAATGAGCAGTTCTTC
15 | TRBJ1-4 | NA | NA | TRBV5-1 | CASSLVGQSNEKLFF | TGCGCCAGCAGCTTGGTCGGACAGTCTAATGAAAAACTGTTTTTT
10 | TRBJ2-7 | NA | NA | TRBV7-9 | CASALYEQYF | TGTGCCAGCGCCTTGTACGAGCAGTACTTC
20 | TRBJ2-2 | TRBD1 | NA | TRBV6-2/TRBV6-3 | CASSLLGDRGPSSNTGELFF | TGTGCCAGCAGCTTACTAGGGGACAGGGGACCCTCCTCGAACACCGGGGAGCTGTTTTTT
14 | TRBJ2-1 | NA | few | TRBV11-2 | CASSPTQLGNEQFF | TGTGCCAGCAGCCCCACCCAGCTTGGCAATGAGCAGTTCTTC
13 | TRBJ2-1 | NA | NA | TRBV20-1 | CSARVGGPREQFF | TGCAGTGCTAGGGTGGGGGGGCCACGTGAGCAGTTCTTC
14 | TRBJ2-1 | NA | NA | TRBV9 | CASSPGGAHNEQFF | TGTGCCAGCAGCCCTGGCGGGGCCCACAATGAGCAGTTCTTC
16 | TRBJ2-7 | NA | NA | TRBV3-1 | CASSPLKGDRDYEQYF | TGTGCCAGCAGCCCCCTAAAAGGCGACAGAGACTACGAGCAGTACTTC
14 | TRBJ2-2 | NA | few | TRBV12-3/TRBV12-4 | CASSLPPGAGELFF | TGTGCCAGCAGTCTCCCTCCGGGAGCCGGGGAGCTGTTTTTT
17 | TRBJ1-3 | NA | many | TRBV7-9 | CASIADSGINSGNTIYF | TGTGCCAGTATAGCGGACAGCGGTATTAACTCTGGAAACACCATATATTTT
13 | TRBJ1-4 | NA | NA | TRBV7-2 | CASSRGAEEKLFF | TGTGCCAGCTCCAGAGGGGCGGAGGAAAAACTGTTTTTT
15 | TRBJ2-7 | TRBD1 | NA | TRBV7-2 | CASSPVQGASYEQYF | TGTGCCAGCAGCCCAGTCCAGGGGGCCTCGTACGAGCAGTACTTC
15 | TRBJ2-1 | NA | NA | TRBV5-1 | CASSVDGGSYNEQFF | TGCGCCAGCAGCGTGGACGGGGGTTCCTACAATGAGCAGTTCTTC
12 | TRBJ1-6 | NA | few | TRBV12-3/TRBV12-4 | CASSLINSPLHF | TGTGCCAGCAGTTTAATTAATTCACCCCTCCACTTT
11 | TRBJ1-1 | NA | NA | TRBV5-1 | CASSLDGKAFF | TGCGCCAGCAGCTTGGATGGGAAAGCTTTCTTT
16 | TRBJ2-7 | NA | few | TRBV24-1 | CATSDLWQPDAYEQYF | TGTGCCACCAGTGATTTGTGGCAGCCTGACGCCTACGAGCAGTACTTC
16 | TRBJ2-3 | TRBD2 | few | TRBV4-3 | CASSQLVGEGTDTQYF | TGCGCCAGCAGCCAACTAGTCGGGGAGGGGACAGATACGCAGTATTTT
14 | TRBJ1-4 | TRBD1 | NA | TRBV7-9 | CASSDREREEKLFF | TGTGCCAGCAGTGACAGGGAGAGGGAGGAAAAACTGTTTTTT
15 | TRBJ1-3 | TRBD1 | few | TRBV12-3/TRBV12-4 | CASSPTGSSGNTIYF | TGTGCCAGCAGTCCGACAGGGAGCTCTGGAAACACCATATATTTT
14 | TRBJ1-2 | NA | many | TRBV7-9 | CASSLSYRASGYTF | TGTGCCAGCAGCCTCTCCTACAGGGCGAGTGGCTACACCTTC
15 | TRBJ2-4 | TRBD2 | NA | TRBV7-2 | CASSPPVGGRNIQYF | TGTGCCAGCAGCCCCCCCGTGGGCGGGAGAAACATTCAGTACTTC